This TCR beta chain was sequenced during a study of naive and memory T cell subsets. An equimolar mix of two oligonucleotides served as the beta constant-region primer for TRBC1 and TRBC2. TCRdb re-analysed the UMI-ligation and nested PCR reads in MiXCR, keeping a single row per CDR3 protein. The data show 150,000 or so distinct CDR3 sequences, with 17% seen just once and roughly 0.14% held by the top ten. About this clonotype: As yet, its antigen is unknown.

The length of the CDR3 is 15 residues. In germline, CDR1 is SGHRS, CDR2 YFSETQ. Trimming removed 0 bases from V and 5 bases from J, with 13 bases in between. Findings and caveats of the study: Naive repertoires, especially CD8, held a few larger clonotypes, possibly memory cells re-expressing CD45RA.

Sequencing was done on a sample of naive CD4+ T cells from blood. This clonotype was sampled from a human donor in good health. V usage is TRBV5-1 and J usage is TRBJ2-3; possibly TRBD1 or TRBD2 for D (5 bases each). CDR3 region: CASSLGFEGIDTQYF. The CDR3 DNA reads as TGCGCCAGCAGCTTGGGGTTTGAGGGGATAGATACGCAGTATTTT.